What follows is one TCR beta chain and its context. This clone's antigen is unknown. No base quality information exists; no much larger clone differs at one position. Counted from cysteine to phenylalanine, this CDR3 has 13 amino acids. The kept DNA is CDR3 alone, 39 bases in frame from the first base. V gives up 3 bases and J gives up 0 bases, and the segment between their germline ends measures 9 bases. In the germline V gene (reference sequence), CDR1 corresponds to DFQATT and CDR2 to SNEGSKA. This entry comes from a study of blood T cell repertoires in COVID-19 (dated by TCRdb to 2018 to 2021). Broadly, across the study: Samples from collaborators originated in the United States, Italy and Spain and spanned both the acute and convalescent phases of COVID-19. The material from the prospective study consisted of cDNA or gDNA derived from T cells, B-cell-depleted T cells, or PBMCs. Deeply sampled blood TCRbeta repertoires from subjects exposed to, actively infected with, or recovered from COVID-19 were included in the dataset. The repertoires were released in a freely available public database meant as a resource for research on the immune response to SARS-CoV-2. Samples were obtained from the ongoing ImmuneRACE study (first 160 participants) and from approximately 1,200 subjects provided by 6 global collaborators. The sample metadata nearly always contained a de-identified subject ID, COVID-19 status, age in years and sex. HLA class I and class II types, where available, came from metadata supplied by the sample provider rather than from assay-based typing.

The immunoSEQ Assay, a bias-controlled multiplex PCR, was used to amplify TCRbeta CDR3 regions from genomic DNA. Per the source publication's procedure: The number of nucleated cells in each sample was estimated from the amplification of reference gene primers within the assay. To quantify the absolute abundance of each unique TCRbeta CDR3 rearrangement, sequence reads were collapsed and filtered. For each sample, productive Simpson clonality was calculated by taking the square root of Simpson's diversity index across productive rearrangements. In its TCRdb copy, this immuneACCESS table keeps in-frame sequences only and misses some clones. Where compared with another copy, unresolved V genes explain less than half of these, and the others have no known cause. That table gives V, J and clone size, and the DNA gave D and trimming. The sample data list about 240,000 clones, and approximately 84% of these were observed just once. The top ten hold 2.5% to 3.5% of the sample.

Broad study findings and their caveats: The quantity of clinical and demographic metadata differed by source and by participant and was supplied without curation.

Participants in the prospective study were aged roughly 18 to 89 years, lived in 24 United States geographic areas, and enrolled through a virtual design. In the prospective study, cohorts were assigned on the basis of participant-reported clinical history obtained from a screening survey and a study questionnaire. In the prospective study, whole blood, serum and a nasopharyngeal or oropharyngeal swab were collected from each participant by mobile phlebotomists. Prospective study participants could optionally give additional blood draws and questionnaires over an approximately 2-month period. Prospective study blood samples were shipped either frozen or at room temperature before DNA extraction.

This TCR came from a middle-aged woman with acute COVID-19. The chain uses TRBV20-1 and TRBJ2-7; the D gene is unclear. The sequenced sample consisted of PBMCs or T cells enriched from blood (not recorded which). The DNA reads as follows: TGCAGTGCTAGTAGCATCTACTCCTACGAGCAGTACTTC. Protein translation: CSASSIYSYEQYF.